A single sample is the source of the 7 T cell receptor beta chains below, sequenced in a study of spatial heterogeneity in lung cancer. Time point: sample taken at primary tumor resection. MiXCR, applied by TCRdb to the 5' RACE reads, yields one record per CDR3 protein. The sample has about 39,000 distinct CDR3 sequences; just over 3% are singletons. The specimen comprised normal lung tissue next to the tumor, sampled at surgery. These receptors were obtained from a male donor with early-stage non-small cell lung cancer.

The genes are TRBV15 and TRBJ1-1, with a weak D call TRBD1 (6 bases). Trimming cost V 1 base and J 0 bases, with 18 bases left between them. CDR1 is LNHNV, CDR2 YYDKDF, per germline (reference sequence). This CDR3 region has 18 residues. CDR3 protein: CATSRGFDGGAMNTEAFF. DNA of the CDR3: TGTGCCACCAGCAGAGGATTTGATGGGGGCGCGATGAACACTGAAGCTTTCTTT. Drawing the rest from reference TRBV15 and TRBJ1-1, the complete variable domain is DAMVIQNPRYQVTQFGKPVTLSCSQTLNHNVMYWYQQKSSQAPKLLFHYYDKDFNNEADTPDNFQSRRPNTSFCFLDIRSPGLGDTAMYLCATSRGFDGGAMNTEAFFGQGTRLTVV.

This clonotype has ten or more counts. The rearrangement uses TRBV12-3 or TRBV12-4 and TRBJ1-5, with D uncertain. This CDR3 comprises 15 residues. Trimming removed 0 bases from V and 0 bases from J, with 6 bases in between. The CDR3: CASSLAADSNQPQHF. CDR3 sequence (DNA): TGTGCCAGCAGTTTAGCGGCAGATAGCAATCAGCCCCAGCATTTT.

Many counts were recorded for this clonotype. CDR3 protein: CASSSEGIHNQPQHF. The CDR3 nucleotides are TGTGCCAGCAGTTCGGAGGGGATTCACAATCAGCCCCAGCATTTT. V and J are TRBV27 and TRBJ1-5, with D maybe TRBD1 (5 bases). The germline gives CDR1 MNHEY, CDR2 SMNVEV (reference sequence). V was clipped by 4 bases and J by 3 bases, with 13 bases between them. CDR3 size: 15 residues.

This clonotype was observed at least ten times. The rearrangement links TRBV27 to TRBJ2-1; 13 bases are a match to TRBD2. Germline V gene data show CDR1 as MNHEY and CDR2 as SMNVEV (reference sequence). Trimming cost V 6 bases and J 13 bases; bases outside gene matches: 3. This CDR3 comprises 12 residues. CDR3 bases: TGTGCCAGCAGAACTAGCGGGAGGGCCCAGTTCTTC. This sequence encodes CASRTSGRAQFF.

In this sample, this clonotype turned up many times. The CDR3 spells CASSERLGNQPQHF. In DNA form, the CDR3 reads TGTGCCAGCAGTGAGAGGTTAGGCAATCAGCCCCAGCATTTT. V is TRBV2 and J is TRBJ1-5, with D unclear. The CDR3 has 14 residues. Germline CDR1 and CDR2: SNHLY and FYNNEI. V gave up 3 bases and J gave up 2 bases, with 8 bases separating them. Complete variable domain (other parts from reference TRBV2 and TRBJ1-5): EPEVTQTPSHQVTQMGQEVILRCVPISNHLYFYWYRQILGQKVEFLVSFYNNEISEKSEIFDDQFSVERPDGSNFTLKIRSTKLEDSAMYFCASSERLGNQPQHFGDGTRLSIL.

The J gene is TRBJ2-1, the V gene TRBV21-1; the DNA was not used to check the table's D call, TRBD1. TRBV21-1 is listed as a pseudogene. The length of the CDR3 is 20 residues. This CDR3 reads CASSKLRDVQGAVRDNEQFF. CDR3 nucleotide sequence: TGTGCCAGCAGCAAATTACGCGACGTACAGGGGGCTGTAAGGGACAATGAGCAGTTCTTC.

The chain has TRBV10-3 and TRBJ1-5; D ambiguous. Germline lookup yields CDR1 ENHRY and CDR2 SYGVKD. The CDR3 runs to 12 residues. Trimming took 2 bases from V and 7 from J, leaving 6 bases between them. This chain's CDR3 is CAISEGRQPQHF. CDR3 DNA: TGTGCCATCAGTGAGGGTAGACAGCCCCAGCATTTT.